The TCR beta chain under discussion was sequenced for a study of blood T cell repertoires in COVID-19. Study at large: In each case, the material was cDNA or gDNA derived from T cells, B-cell-depleted T cells, or PBMCs.

Clones were sequenced by immunoSEQ multiplex PCR, and TCRdb holds only the in-frame ones, with some missing. The repertoire consists of roughly 200,000 clones, with about nine tenths occurring once and the leading ten covering approximately 6.7%. Material for sequencing was peripheral blood. This receptor was obtained from a man aged 40-49 years with acute or convalescent COVID-19.

DNA of the CDR3: TGTGCCAGCACCCGAGAGAGGGAAGAGACCCAGTACTTC. It translates to CASTREREETQYF. The V call is TRBV7-2, the J call TRBJ2-5; TRBD2 might be the D (5 bases). Germline V gene lookup returns CDR1 SGHTA and CDR2 FQGNSA. Between the trimmed V and J ends, which lost 7 bases and 3 bases, there was a span of 12 bases. The CDR3 has 13 amino acids.